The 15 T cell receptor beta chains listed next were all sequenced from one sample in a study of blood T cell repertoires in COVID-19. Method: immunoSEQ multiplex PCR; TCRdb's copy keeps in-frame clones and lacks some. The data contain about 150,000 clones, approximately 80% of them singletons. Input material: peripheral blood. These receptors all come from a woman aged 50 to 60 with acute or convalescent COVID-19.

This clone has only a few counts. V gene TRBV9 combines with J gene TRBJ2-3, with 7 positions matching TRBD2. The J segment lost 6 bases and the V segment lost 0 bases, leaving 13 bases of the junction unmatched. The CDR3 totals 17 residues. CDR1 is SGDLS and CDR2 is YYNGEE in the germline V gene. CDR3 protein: CASSVAPARGKGDTQYF. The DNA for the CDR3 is TGTGCCAGCAGCGTAGCTCCGGCGCGGGGGAAAGGGGATACGCAGTATTTT.

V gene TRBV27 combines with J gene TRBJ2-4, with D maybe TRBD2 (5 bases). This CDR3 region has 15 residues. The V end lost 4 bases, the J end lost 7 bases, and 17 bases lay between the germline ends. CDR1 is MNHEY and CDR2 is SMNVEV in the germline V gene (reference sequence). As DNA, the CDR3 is TGTGCCAGCAGTTCCGCAGGATTTGGGGAGAACATTCAGTACTTC. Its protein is CASSSAGFGENIQYF.

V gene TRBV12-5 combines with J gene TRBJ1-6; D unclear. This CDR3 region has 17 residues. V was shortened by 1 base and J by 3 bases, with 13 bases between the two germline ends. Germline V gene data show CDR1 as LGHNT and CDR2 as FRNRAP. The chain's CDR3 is CASGLGFPELYNSPLHF. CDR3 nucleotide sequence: TGTGCTAGTGGTTTGGGTTTTCCCGAGCTCTATAATTCACCCCTCCACTTT.

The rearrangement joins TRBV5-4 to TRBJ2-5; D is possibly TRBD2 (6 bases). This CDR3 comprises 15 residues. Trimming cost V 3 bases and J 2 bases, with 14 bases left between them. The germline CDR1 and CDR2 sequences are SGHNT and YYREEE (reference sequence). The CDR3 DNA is TGTGCCAGCAGCTCCCAGGTAGCGGCTCAAGAGACCCAGTACTTC. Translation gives CASSSQVAAQETQYF.

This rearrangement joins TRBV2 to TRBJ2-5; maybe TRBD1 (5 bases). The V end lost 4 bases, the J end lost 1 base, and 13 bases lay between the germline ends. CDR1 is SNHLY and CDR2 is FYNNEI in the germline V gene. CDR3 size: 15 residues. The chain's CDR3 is CASSGRGHSQETQYF. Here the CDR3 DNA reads TGTGCCAGCAGTGGACGTGGACACTCCCAAGAGACCCAGTACTTC.

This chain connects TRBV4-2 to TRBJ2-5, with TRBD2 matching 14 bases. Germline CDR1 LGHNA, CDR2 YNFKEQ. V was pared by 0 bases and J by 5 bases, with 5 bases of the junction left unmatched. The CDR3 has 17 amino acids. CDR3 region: CASSQEGGLAGDETQYF. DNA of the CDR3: TGTGCCAGCAGCCAAGAGGGGGGACTAGCGGGGGATGAGACCCAGTACTTC.

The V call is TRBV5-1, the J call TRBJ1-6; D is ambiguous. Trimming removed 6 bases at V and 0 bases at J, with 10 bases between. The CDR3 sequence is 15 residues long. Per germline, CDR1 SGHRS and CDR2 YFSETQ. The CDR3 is CASKLSSSYNSPLHF. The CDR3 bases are TGCGCCAGCAAACTATCGAGCTCCTATAATTCACCCCTCCACTTT. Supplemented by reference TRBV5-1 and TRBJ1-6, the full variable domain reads KAGVTQTPRYLIKTRGQQVTLSCSPISGHRSVSWYQQTPGQGLQFLFEYFSETQRNKGNFPGRFSGRQFSNSRSEMNVSTLELGDSALYLCASKLSSSYNSPLHFGNGTRLTVT.

The CDR3 loop is CASSQTGGGGYTF. In DNA, the CDR3 is TGTGCCAGCAGCCAAACAGGGGGTGGTGGCTACACCTTC. The rearrangement joins TRBV4-2 to TRBJ1-2; 8 bases map to TRBD1. Per germline, CDR1 LGHNA and CDR2 YNFKEQ. The junction had 3 bases not matched to a gene; V was cut back by 2 bases and J by 7 bases. The CDR3 totals 13 residues.

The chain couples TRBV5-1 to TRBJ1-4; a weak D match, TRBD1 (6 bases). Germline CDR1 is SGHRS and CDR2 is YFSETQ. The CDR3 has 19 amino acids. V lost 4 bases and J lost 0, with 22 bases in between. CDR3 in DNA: TGCGCCAGCAGCCCAATTTTACAGGGCTATGCCTCAACTAATGAAAAACTGTTTTTT. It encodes CASSPILQGYASTNEKLFF.

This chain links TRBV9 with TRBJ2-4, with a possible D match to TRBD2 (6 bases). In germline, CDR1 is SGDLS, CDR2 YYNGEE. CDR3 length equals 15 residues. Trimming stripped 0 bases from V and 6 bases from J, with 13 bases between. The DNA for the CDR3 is TGTGCCAGCAGCGTAGATGCGGGGTCGGTAAACATTCAGTACTTC. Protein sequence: CASSVDAGSVNIQYF.

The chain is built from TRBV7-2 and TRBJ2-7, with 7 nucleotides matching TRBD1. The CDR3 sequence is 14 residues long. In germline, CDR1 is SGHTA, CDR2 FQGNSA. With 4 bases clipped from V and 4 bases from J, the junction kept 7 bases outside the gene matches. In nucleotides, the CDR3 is TGTGCCAGCAGCTCCCCCAACAGGGGTTACGAGCAGTACTTC. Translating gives CASSSPNRGYEQYF.

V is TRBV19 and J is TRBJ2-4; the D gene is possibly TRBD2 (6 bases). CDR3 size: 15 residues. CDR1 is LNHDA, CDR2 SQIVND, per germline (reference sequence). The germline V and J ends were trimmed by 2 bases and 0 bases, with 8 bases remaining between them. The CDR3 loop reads CASSIMGLAKNIQYF. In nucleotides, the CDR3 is TGTGCCAGTAGTATAATGGGACTAGCCAAAAACATTCAGTACTTC.

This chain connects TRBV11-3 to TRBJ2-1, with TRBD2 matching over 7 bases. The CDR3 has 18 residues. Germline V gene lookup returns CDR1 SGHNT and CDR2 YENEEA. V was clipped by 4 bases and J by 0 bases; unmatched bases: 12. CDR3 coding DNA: TGTGCCAGCAGCTCCCCGGGAGGATCCTCAAGCTCCTACAATGAGCAGTTCTTC. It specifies CASSSPGGSSSSYNEQFF. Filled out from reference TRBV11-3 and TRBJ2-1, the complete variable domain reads EAGVVQSPRYKIIEKKQPVAFWCNPISGHNTLYWYLQNLGQGPELLIRYENEEAVDDSQLPKDRFSAERLKGVDSTLKIQPAELGDSAVYLCASSSPGGSSSSYNEQFFGPGTRLTVL.

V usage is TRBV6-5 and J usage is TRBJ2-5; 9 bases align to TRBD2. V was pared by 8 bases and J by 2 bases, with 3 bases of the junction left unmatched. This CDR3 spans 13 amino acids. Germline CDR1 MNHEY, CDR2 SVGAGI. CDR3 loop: CASLSGGQETQYF. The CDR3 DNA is TGTGCCAGCCTAAGCGGGGGGCAAGAGACCCAGTACTTC.

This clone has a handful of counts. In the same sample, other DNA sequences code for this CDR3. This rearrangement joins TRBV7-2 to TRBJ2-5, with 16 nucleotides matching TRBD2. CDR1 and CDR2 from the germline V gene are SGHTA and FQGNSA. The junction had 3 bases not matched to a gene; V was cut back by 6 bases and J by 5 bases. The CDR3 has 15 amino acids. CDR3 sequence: CASSRGLAGGETQYF. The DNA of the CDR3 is TGTGCCAGCAGTAGGGGACTAGCGGGAGGGGAGACCCAGTACTTC. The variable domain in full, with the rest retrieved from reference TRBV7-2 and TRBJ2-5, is GAGVSQSPSNKVTEKGKDVELRCDPISGHTALYWYRQSLGQGLEFLIYFQGNSAPDKSGLPSDRFSAERTGGSVSTLTIQRTQQEDSAVYLCASSRGLAGGETQYFGPGTRLLVL.